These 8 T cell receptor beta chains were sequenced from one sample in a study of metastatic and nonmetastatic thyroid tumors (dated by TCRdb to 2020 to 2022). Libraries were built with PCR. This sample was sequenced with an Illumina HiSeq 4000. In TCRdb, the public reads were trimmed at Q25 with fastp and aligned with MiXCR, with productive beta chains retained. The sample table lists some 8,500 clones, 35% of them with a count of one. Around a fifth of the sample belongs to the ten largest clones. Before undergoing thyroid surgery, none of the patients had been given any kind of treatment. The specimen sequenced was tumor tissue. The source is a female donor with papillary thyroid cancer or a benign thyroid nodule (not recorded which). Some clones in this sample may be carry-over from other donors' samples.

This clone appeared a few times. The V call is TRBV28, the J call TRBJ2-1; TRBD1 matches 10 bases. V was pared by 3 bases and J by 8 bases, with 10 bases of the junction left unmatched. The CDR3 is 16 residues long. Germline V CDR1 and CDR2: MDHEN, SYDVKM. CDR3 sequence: CASSLPGTGVSDEQFF. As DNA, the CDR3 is TGTGCCAGCAGTTTGCCCGGGACAGGGGTTTCGGATGAGCAGTTCTTC. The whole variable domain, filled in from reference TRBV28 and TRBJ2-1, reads DVKVTQSSRYLVKRTGEKVFLECVQDMDHENMFWYRQDPGLGLRLIYFSYDVKMKEKGDIPEGYSVSREKKERFSLILESASTNQTSMYLCASSLPGTGVSDEQFFGPGTRLTVL.

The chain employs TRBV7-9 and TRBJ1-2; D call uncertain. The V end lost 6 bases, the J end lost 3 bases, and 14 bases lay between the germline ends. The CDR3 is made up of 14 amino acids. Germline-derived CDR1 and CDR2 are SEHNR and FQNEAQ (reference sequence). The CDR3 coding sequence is TGTGCCAGCAGTCCGTGGAGAGGGCACTATGGCTACACCTTC. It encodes CASSPWRGHYGYTF.

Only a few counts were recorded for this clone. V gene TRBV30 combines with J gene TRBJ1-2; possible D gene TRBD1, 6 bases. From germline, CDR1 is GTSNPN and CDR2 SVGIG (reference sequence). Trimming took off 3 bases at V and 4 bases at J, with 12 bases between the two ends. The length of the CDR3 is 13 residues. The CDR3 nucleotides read TGTGCCTGGAGGCAGGACAGCCGCTATGGCTACACCTTC. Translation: CAWRQDSRYGYTF.

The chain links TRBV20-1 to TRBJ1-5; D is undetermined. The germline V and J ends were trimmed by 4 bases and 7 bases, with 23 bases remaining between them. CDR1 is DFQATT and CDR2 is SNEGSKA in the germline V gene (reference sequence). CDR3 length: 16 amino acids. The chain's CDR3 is CSAIQGSPGLNQPQHF. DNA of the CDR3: TGCAGTGCTATACAAGGGAGCCCTGGGCTCAACCAGCCCCAGCATTTT.

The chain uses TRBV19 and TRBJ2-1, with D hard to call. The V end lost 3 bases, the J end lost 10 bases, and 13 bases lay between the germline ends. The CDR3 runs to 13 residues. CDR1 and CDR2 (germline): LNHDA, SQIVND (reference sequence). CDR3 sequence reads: CASSIQYGAEQFF. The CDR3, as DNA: TGTGCCAGTAGTATTCAGTATGGAGCCGAGCAGTTCTTC.

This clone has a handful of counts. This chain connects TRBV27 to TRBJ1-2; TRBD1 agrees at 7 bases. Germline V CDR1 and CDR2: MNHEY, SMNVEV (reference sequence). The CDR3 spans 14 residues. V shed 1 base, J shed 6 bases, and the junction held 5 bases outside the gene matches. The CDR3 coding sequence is TGTGCCAGCAGTTTATTGTCCGACAGGGATGGCTACACCTTC. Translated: CASSLLSDRDGYTF.

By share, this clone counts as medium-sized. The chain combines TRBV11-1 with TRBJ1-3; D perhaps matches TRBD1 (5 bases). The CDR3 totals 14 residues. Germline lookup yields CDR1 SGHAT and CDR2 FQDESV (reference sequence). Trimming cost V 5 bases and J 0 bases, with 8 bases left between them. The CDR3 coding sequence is TGTGCCAGCAGCGTGACAGACTCTGGAAACACCATATATTTT. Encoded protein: CASSVTDSGNTIYF.

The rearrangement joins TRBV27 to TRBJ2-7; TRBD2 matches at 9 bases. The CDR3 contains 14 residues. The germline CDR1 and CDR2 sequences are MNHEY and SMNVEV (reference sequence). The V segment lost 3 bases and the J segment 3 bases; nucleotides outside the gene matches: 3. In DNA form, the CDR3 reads TGTGCCAGCAGTTTTAGCGGGAGCGGCTACGAGCAGTACTTC. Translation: CASSFSGSGYEQYF.